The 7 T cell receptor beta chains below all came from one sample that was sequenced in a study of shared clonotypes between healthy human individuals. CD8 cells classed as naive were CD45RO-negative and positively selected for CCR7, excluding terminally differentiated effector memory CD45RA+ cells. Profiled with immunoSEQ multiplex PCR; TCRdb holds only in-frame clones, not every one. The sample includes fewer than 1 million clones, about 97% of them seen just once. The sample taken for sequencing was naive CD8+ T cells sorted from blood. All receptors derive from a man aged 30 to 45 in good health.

CDR3 amino acids: CASSLALLAASGNTIYF. CDR3 in DNA: TGTGCCAGCAGCTTAGCGCTTTTGGCAGCCTCTGGAAACACCATATATTTT. The chain employs TRBV7-9 and TRBJ1-3; D is ambiguous. The V end lost 0 bases, the J end lost 0 bases, and 12 bases lay between the germline ends. The CDR3 length is 17 residues. From germline, CDR1 is SEHNR and CDR2 FQNEAQ (reference sequence).

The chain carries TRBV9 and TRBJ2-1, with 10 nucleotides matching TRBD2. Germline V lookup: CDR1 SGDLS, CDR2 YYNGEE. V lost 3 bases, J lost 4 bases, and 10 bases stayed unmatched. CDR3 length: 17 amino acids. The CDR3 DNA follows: TGTGCCAGCAGCGGATACACTAGCGGGACAACATACAATGAGCAGTTCTTC. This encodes CASSGYTSGTTYNEQFF.

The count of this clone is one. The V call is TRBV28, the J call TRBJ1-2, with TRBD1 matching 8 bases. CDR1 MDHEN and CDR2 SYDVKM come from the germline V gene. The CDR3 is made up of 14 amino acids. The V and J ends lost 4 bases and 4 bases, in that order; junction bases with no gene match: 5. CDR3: CASSSVGQGYGYTF. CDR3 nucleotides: TGTGCCAGCAGTTCCGTCGGACAGGGCTATGGCTACACCTTC.

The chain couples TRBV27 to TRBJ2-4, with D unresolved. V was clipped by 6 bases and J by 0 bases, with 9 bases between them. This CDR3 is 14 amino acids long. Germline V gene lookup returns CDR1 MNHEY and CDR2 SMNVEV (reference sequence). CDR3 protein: CASSRPGAKNIQYF. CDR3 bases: TGTGCCAGCAGCAGGCCTGGAGCCAAAAACATTCAGTACTTC.

The CDR3 sequence: CASSETGKWSEQYF. CDR3 in DNA: TGCGCCAGCAGCGAAACAGGGAAGTGGTCCGAGCAGTACTTC. J is TRBJ2-7 and V is TRBV4-1, with D perhaps TRBD1 (6 bases). Per germline, CDR1 MGHRA and CDR2 YSYEKL. V was shortened by 5 bases and J by 6 bases, with 17 bases between the two germline ends. CDR3 length: 14 residues.

CDR3 loop: CASSQGRDNTEAFF. The CDR3 nucleotides read TGCGCCAGCAGCCAAGGAAGGGATAACACTGAAGCTTTCTTT. V and J are TRBV4-3 and TRBJ1-1, with no clear D. The germline V and J ends were trimmed by 1 base and 2 bases, with 8 bases remaining between them. The CDR3 is 14 residues long. Germline V gene data show CDR1 as LGHNA and CDR2 as YSLEER.

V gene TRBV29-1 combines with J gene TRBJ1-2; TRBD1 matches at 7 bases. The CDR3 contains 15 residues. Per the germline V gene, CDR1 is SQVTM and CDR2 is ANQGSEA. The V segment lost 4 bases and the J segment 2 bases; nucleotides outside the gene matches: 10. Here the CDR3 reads CSVVFGEGANYGYTF. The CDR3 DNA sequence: TGCAGCGTTGTGTTCGGGGAGGGGGCGAACTATGGCTACACCTTC.